This T cell receptor (beta chain) was obtained from a study of T-cell reconstitution after alpha-beta-depleted transplantation in children. TCRbeta library preparation incorporated unique molecular identifiers. TCRdb analysed the PCR reads with MiXCR anew, one entry per CDR3 protein. This sample carries around 600,000 distinct CDR3 sequences, 16% of them seen once, and the ten largest clones take over 0.95%. The CDR3 is 15 residues long. Germline-derived CDR1 and CDR2 are SGHRS and YFSETQ. This clonotype was picked up a small number of times. An end of the junction does not agree with germline; a read error may underlie this.

This chain joins TRBV5-1 and TRBJ2-5; a possible D gene is TRBD2 (5 bases). This clonotype was obtained from a human donor who donated a stem cell graft to a child with acute myeloid leukemia. Sequencing used PBMCs from the stem cell graft donor, obtained from the stem cell graft. Here the CDR3 reads CASSLAKAAEETHYF. The CDR3 nucleotides read TGCGCCAGCAGCTTGGCCAAGGCAGCGGAAGAGACCCACTACTTC.